At least ten counts were recorded for the clone carrying this T cell receptor beta chain. The data were obtained in a study of spatial heterogeneity in lung cancer. The CDR3 consists of 18 residues. The V gene's germline CDR1 is DFQATT and CDR2 SNEGSKA (reference sequence). V gave up 2 bases and J gave up 2 bases, with 19 bases separating them. Each CDR3 protein gets one entry after TCRdb re-called the 5' RACE reads with MiXCR. The sample holds 45,000 to 55,000 distinct CDR3 sequences, approximately 12% seen once. Sample time point: blood at routine non-recurrence follow-up after resection. The source of this sequence is a male donor with early-stage non-small cell lung cancer. The sequences come from PBMCs, collected at follow-up. V gene TRBV20-1 combines with J gene TRBJ2-6, with D hard to call. CDR3 sequence: CSARLKFGPRTGANVLTF. The CDR3, as DNA: TGCAGTGCTAGATTAAAATTCGGGCCCCGAACTGGGGCCAACGTCCTGACTTTC.